Below, 27 T cell receptor beta chains from the same sample are listed, as sequenced in a study of blood T cell repertoires in COVID-19. Produced via immunoSEQ multiplex PCR; TCRdb's table is partial and in-frame only. The sample holds 75,000 to 100,000 clones, approximately 86% seen once. Sequencing was performed on peripheral blood. These receptors originate from a man older than 75 with acute or convalescent COVID-19.

The chain recombines TRBV12-3 or TRBV12-4 with TRBJ2-5, with a weak D call TRBD2 (5 bases). CDR3 length equals 13 residues. V was clipped by 4 bases and J by 3 bases, with 9 bases between them. Here the CDR3 DNA reads TGTGCCAGCAGTTCCCCGGGGAAAGAGACCCAGTACTTC. Protein product: CASSSPGKETQYF.

The V call is TRBV2, the J call TRBJ1-6; 9 bases are a match to TRBD1. Germline lookup yields CDR1 SNHLY and CDR2 FYNNEI. The CDR3 is 16 amino acids. V gave up 6 bases and J gave up 0 bases; unmatched junction bases: 3. The CDR3 is CASRGQGSSYNSPLHF. CDR3 nucleotide sequence: TGTGCCAGCAGAGGACAGGGGAGCTCCTATAATTCACCCCTCCACTTT.

V is TRBV7-2 and J is TRBJ2-7; D is possibly TRBD2 (5 bases). Between the trimmed V and J ends, which lost 4 bases and 5 bases, there was a span of 18 bases. The CDR3 runs to 15 residues. The germline CDR1 and CDR2 sequences are SGHTA and FQGNSA. In DNA form, the CDR3 reads TGTGCCAGCAGCTCCAAATCTGGACTCCCCCACGAGCAGTACTTC. It codes for CASSSKSGLPHEQYF.

A few counts support this clone. The rearrangement links TRBV19 to TRBJ2-2, with 7 bases that match TRBD1. Germline trimming cut 10 bases from V and 0 bases from J; bases unmatched to any gene: 5. This CDR3 comprises 14 residues. Per germline, CDR1 LNHDA and CDR2 SQIVND (reference sequence). CDR3 DNA sequence: TGTGCCACCCAGGACAGGTCGAACACCGGGGAGCTGTTTTTT. It encodes CATQDRSNTGELFF.

The chain has TRBV7-3 and TRBJ2-5, with D possibly matching TRBD2 (6 bases). CDR1 SGHTA and CDR2 FQGTGA come from the germline V gene. V gave up 0 bases and J gave up 2 bases, with 7 bases separating them. The CDR3 loop spans 14 amino acids. CDR3 loop: CASSLTSGQETQYF. CDR3 DNA sequence: TGTGCCAGCAGCTTAACTAGCGGACAAGAGACCCAGTACTTC.

This sequence joins TRBV6-1 and TRBJ1-5; 8 nucleotides match TRBD1. Germline loops: CDR1 MNHNS, CDR2 SASEGT. This CDR3 has 14 amino acids. Trimming took 8 bases from V and 8 from J; bases not matched to a gene: 11. CDR3 sequence: CASVPGQAAEPQHF. CDR3 nucleotides: TGTGCCAGCGTACCGGGACAGGCAGCGGAGCCCCAGCATTTT.

The V call is TRBV7-9, the J call TRBJ1-5; D not certain. Germline lookup yields CDR1 SEHNR and CDR2 FQNEAQ (reference sequence). The CDR3 has 13 residues. V was pared by 5 bases and J by 1 base, with 6 bases between. CDR3: CASSRESNQPQHF. Written as DNA, the CDR3 is TGTGCCAGCAGCCGGGAGAGCAATCAGCCCCAGCATTTT.

This clone was detected only once. The rearrangement uses TRBV7-2 and TRBJ2-1; D gene unclear. The V and J ends lost 3 bases and 7 bases respectively, with 10 bases between them. The CDR3 has 13 amino acids. Germline CDR1 and CDR2: SGHTA and FQGNSA. CDR3 bases: TGTGCCAGCAGCTTTCGGGTCCGAAATGAGCAGTTCTTC. Amino acid sequence: CASSFRVRNEQFF.

The genes are TRBV4-1 and TRBJ2-1; no clear D gene. Per germline, CDR1 MGHRA and CDR2 YSYEKL. Trimming removed 4 bases at V and 0 bases at J, with 16 bases between. The length of the CDR3 is 17 residues. The CDR3 region is CASSPLSRPSSYNEQFF. In DNA, the CDR3 is TGCGCCAGCAGCCCTCTCTCGCGGCCGAGCTCCTACAATGAGCAGTTCTTC.

V gene TRBV5-1 combines with J gene TRBJ2-1; 7 bases are shared with TRBD2. V was clipped by 3 bases and J by 15 bases; unmatched bases: 6. Germline CDR1 SGHRS, CDR2 YFSETQ. The CDR3 loop spans 11 amino acids. In DNA form, the CDR3 reads TGCGCCAGCAGCTCTGAGCGGGATCTGTTCTTC. It specifies CASSSERDLFF.

The V and J genes are TRBV2 and TRBJ2-7, with a weak D call TRBD1 (5 bases). Germline CDR1 reads SNHLY; CDR2 reads FYNNEI. The CDR3 loop spans 13 amino acids. The V end lost 9 bases, the J end lost 3 bases, and 15 bases lay between the germline ends. This CDR3 is CASLRVGRYEQYF. In DNA form, the CDR3 reads TGTGCCAGTCTCAGGGTAGGGCGCTACGAGCAGTACTTC.

The chain combines TRBV6-6 with TRBJ1-6; no definite D call. The length of the CDR3 is 13 residues. Trimming left V 0 bases short and J 10 bases short, with 7 bases between. The germline gives CDR1 MNHNY, CDR2 SVGAGI (reference sequence). CDR3 sequence reads: CASSYSPGSPLHF. CDR3 coding DNA: TGTGCCAGCAGTTACTCGCCGGGATCACCCCTCCACTTT.

The V and J genes are TRBV5-4 and TRBJ2-1; 9 bases map to TRBD1. After removal of 5 bases from V and 6 bases from J, the junction contained 9 bases not matched to a gene. Germline CDR1 SGHNT, CDR2 YYREEE (reference sequence). The CDR3 loop spans 15 amino acids. In nucleotides, the CDR3 is TGTGCCAGCAGATCAGACAGGGGGGCGGGCAATGAGCAGTTCTTC. Translating gives CASRSDRGAGNEQFF.

The V and J genes are TRBV19 and TRBJ2-7; TRBD1 might be the D (5 bases). The CDR3 has 13 amino acids. Germline V gene data show CDR1 as LNHDA and CDR2 as SQIVND (reference sequence). V was shortened by 3 bases and J by 3 bases, with 9 bases between the two germline ends. CDR3 DNA sequence: TGTGCCAGTAGTATCCAGGGTGGCTACGAGCAGTACTTC. This sequence encodes CASSIQGGYEQYF. Filled out from reference TRBV19 and TRBJ2-7, the complete variable domain reads DGGITQSPKYLFRKEGQNVTLSCEQNLNHDAMYWYRQDPGQGLRLIYYSQIVNDFQKGDIAEGYSVSREKKESFPLTVTSAQKNPTAFYLCASSIQGGYEQYFGPGTRLTVT.

The chain has TRBV28 and TRBJ1-2, with TRBD1 matching 8 bases. CDR1 and CDR2 (germline): MDHEN, SYDVKM. There are 15 residues in the CDR3. The J segment lost 2 bases and the V segment lost 3 bases, leaving 5 bases of the junction unmatched. The CDR3: CASSLFRTGNYGYTF. DNA for the CDR3: TGTGCCAGCAGTTTGTTCCGGACAGGGAACTATGGCTACACCTTC.

The V gene is TRBV28, the J gene TRBJ2-2, with no clear D. V gave up 5 bases and J gave up 7 bases, with 11 bases separating them. CDR3 length: 13 amino acids. Germline V gives CDR1 MDHEN, CDR2 SYDVKM. In DNA, the CDR3 is TGTGCCAGCAGTCTAAGCCGCCACGGGGAGCTGTTTTTT. Translated: CASSLSRHGELFF.

This clone was observed many times. The rearrangement joins TRBV5-1 to TRBJ2-1, with 10 bases identical to TRBD2. CDR1 and CDR2 (germline): SGHRS, YFSETQ. V lost 6 bases, J lost 9 bases, and 9 bases stayed unmatched. The CDR3 is 14 residues long. The CDR3 sequence is CASIGASGSGEQFF. CDR3 DNA: TGCGCCAGCATTGGAGCTAGCGGGAGCGGTGAGCAGTTCTTC.

The V call is TRBV6-1, the J call TRBJ2-7; 8 bases align to TRBD1. The germline V gene encodes CDR1 MNHNS and CDR2 SASEGT. This CDR3 is 16 amino acids long. Trimming at V came to 1 base and at J to 2 bases, leaving 7 bases not matched to a gene. CDR3 DNA sequence: TGTGCCAGCAGTGAAGTAGGCGGGACAGGTGCCTACGAGCAGTACTTC. It is translated as CASSEVGGTGAYEQYF.

The V and J genes are TRBV19 and TRBJ2-6; 9 nucleotides agree with TRBD1. The trim removed 8 bases at V and 2 bases at J, leaving 4 bases unmatched. Germline loops: CDR1 LNHDA, CDR2 SQIVND (reference sequence). CDR3 length: 15 amino acids. This chain's CDR3 is CASQQGATGANVLTF. DNA for the CDR3: TGTGCCAGTCAACAGGGGGCGACTGGGGCCAACGTCCTGACTTTC.

The CDR3 DNA sequence: TGTGCCAGCAGCTTATCCTCTGGACAAACGCAGTATTTT. This encodes CASSLSSGQTQYF. V is TRBV7-3 and J is TRBJ2-3; TRBD1 is a possible D gene (5 bases). Germline assignment: CDR1 SGHTA and CDR2 FQGTGA. The CDR3 loop spans 13 amino acids. Trimming shortened V by 2 bases and J by 9 bases, and 12 bases separated the two germline ends.

J is TRBJ2-7 and V is TRBV3-1 (or the pseudogene TRBV3-2); 11 nucleotides line up with TRBD2. J gave up 2 bases and V 3 bases, and 3 bases lay outside the gene matches. The CDR3 extends over 15 amino acids. Germline lookup yields CDR1 LGHDT and CDR2 YNNKEL (reference sequence). The CDR3 here is CASSQGLAEAYEQYF. The CDR3 DNA sequence: TGTGCCAGCAGCCAGGGACTAGCGGAGGCCTACGAGCAGTACTTC.

This chain connects TRBV7-6 to TRBJ2-1, with 9 bases that match TRBD2. Germline V lookup: CDR1 SGHVS, CDR2 FNYEAQ. The V segment lost 4 bases and the J segment 6 bases; nucleotides outside the gene matches: 7. The CDR3 sequence is 15 residues long. The CDR3 DNA is TGTGCCAGCAGCTCTCCGGGACTAGCCTCCAATGAGCAGTTCTTC. Protein sequence: CASSSPGLASNEQFF.

The chain recombines TRBV7-2 with TRBJ2-3; D not certain. With 5 bases removed from V and 8 bases from J, the gap between germline ends came to 11 bases. This CDR3 has 12 amino acids. In germline, CDR1 is SGHTA, CDR2 FQGNSA. This chain's CDR3 is CASSGRIGTQYF. The DNA for the CDR3 is TGTGCCAGCAGCGGTAGAATCGGTACGCAGTATTTT.

This chain links TRBV11-2 with TRBJ1-2; 7 positions match TRBD1. CDR1 is SGHAT and CDR2 is FQNNGV in the germline V gene. V gave up 6 bases and J gave up 4 bases; unmatched junction bases: 14. The CDR3 has 16 amino acids. CDR3 nucleotides: TGTGCCAGCAGTCACGACTTGGGACAGACCACCTATGGCTACACCTTC. Translating gives CASSHDLGQTTYGYTF.

This sequence joins TRBV9 and TRBJ2-3; TRBD2 is a possible D gene (6 bases). Germline V lookup: CDR1 SGDLS, CDR2 YYNGEE. This CDR3 spans 16 amino acids. V shed 0 bases and J shed 4 bases, with 15 bases lying between them. CDR3 in amino acids: CASSVALATGADTQYF. The CDR3 DNA follows: TGTGCCAGCAGCGTAGCTTTGGCAACGGGGGCAGATACGCAGTATTTT.

The rearrangement uses TRBV7-9 and TRBJ2-5; D ambiguous. The CDR3 runs 12 residues. Per germline, CDR1 SEHNR and CDR2 FQNEAQ (reference sequence). Trimming shortened V by 3 bases and J by 5 bases, and 7 bases separated the two germline ends. The CDR3 here is CASSFRLETQYF. The DNA of the CDR3 is TGTGCCAGCAGCTTTAGATTGGAGACCCAGTACTTC. Based on the CDR3 plus reference TRBV7-9 and TRBJ2-5, the full variable domain is DTGVSQNPRHKITKRGQNVTFRCDPISEHNRLYWYRQTLGQGPEFLTYFQNEAQLEKSRLLSDRFSAERPKGSFSTLEIQRTEQGDSAMYLCASSFRLETQYFGPGTRLLVL.

The V gene is TRBV6-5, the J gene TRBJ2-1; the match to TRBD2 covers 7 bases. The CDR3 consists of 16 residues. The trim removed 4 bases at V and 1 base at J, leaving 7 bases unmatched. CDR1 and CDR2 from the germline V gene are MNHEY and SVGAGI. The CDR3 nucleotides are TGTGCCAGCAGTTTGTCACTAGCGAGATCCTACAATGAGCAGTTCTTC. It codes for CASSLSLARSYNEQFF.